These 5 T cell receptor beta chains share one sample of origin, sequenced in a study of cytomegalovirus exposure and HLA in healthy donors. Primers: 60 Vbeta forward and 13 Jbeta reverse. The method was immunoSEQ multiplex PCR; TCRdb's version includes in-frame clones alone and lacks a portion of them. The data show around 150,000 clones, 80% seen once. Sequenced material: PBMCs. These receptors all come from a man aged 50 to 60 in good health and CMV-seronegative.

The chain carries TRBV19 and TRBJ1-4, with TRBD1 as a possible D gene (6 bases). CDR3 size: 14 residues. V lost 4 bases and J lost 8, with 14 bases in between. CDR1 is LNHDA and CDR2 is SQIVND in the germline V gene (reference sequence). CDR3 protein: CASSTQGLEEKLFF. DNA for the CDR3: TGTGCCAGTAGTACACAGGGTTTGGAGGAAAAACTGTTTTTT.

This sequence joins TRBV7-9 and TRBJ1-2, with a tentative D call TRBD1 (6 bases). Trimming removed 6 bases at V and 4 bases at J, with 21 bases between. Germline V gene lookup returns CDR1 SEHNR and CDR2 FQNEAQ (reference sequence). The CDR3 is 16 residues long. The CDR3 loop reads CASSFTDSEMGYGYTF. In nucleotides, the CDR3 is TGTGCCAGCAGTTTCACGGACAGCGAAATGGGCTATGGCTACACCTTC.

The rearrangement joins TRBV4-1 to TRBJ1-1, with TRBD1 matching 7 bases. V lost 4 bases to trimming and J lost 0 bases; unmatched junction nucleotides: 5. This CDR3 contains 15 residues. Germline CDR1 is MGHRA and CDR2 is YSYEKL. CDR3 region: CASSPRQGLNTEAFF. CDR3 coding DNA: TGCGCCAGCAGCCCAAGACAGGGTTTGAACACTGAAGCTTTCTTT.

The rearrangement uses TRBV9 and TRBJ1-6; maybe TRBD1 (5 bases). V shed 4 bases and J shed 13 bases, with 9 bases lying between them. Germline loops: CDR1 SGDLS, CDR2 YYNGEE. This CDR3 spans 11 amino acids. CDR3 amino acids: CASSLGGPLHF. The CDR3 DNA reads as TGTGCCAGCAGCCTTGGGGGGCCCCTCCACTTT. Full variable domain (missing parts from reference TRBV9 and TRBJ1-6): DSGVTQTPKHLITATGQRVTLRCSPRSGDLSVYWYQQSLDQGLQFLIQYYNGEERAKGNILERFSAQQFPDLHSELNLSSLELGDSALYFCASSLGGPLHFGNGTRLTVT.

The table lists this clone with a count of one. The chain has TRBV5-1 and TRBJ2-2, with 10 bases identical to TRBD2. V gave up 3 bases and J gave up 4 bases; unmatched junction bases: 6. This CDR3 spans 16 amino acids. From germline, CDR1 is SGHRS and CDR2 YFSETQ. CDR3 sequence reads: CASSSWTSGSTGELFF. CDR3 coding DNA: TGCGCCAGCAGCTCCTGGACTAGCGGATCCACCGGGGAGCTGTTTTTT.